The rows below give T cell receptor beta chains drawn from one sample of a study of shared clonotypes between healthy human individuals. The protocol was immunoSEQ multiplex PCR, while the TCRdb copy is restricted to in-frame clones and leaves out a portion. There are about 380,000 clones in the sample; roughly 96% occur only once, and approximately 0.3% lies in the top ten. Sequenced: memory CD8+ T cells sorted from blood. All receptors come from a man aged 25-45 years in good health. Both conserved end residues are part of each CDR3. Each record gives: J gene, clone size, V gene, D gene, CDR3 DNA, CDR3 protein. A D gene is named only where the DNA matches it firmly. Size values are once, few and many counts, or a class for expanded clones, and some rows have none.

J gene: TRBJ2-1
clone size: -
V gene: TRBV7-3
D gene: -
CDR3 DNA: TGTGCCAGCAGCTTACCGGGCGGTGAGCAGTTCTTC
CDR3 protein: CASSLPGGEQFF

J gene: TRBJ2-5
clone size: -
V gene: TRBV4-1
D gene: -
CDR3 DNA: TGCGCCAGCAGCCAACAGGTGTGGGAGACCCAGTACTTC
CDR3 protein: CASSQQVWETQYF

J gene: TRBJ1-4
clone size: once
V gene: TRBV10-3
D gene: -
CDR3 DNA: TGTGCCATCAGTGAGTCAGGGGCGCGGGAAAAACTGTTTTTT
CDR3 protein: CAISESGAREKLFF

J gene: TRBJ2-2
clone size: -
V gene: TRBV6-4
D gene: -
CDR3 DNA: TGTGCCAGCAGTGAGGAGCGGTACACCGGGGAGCTGTTTTTT
CDR3 protein: CASSEERYTGELFF

J gene: TRBJ2-7
clone size: -
V gene: TRBV23-1
D gene: -
CDR3 DNA: TGCGCCAGCAGTCAATCTCTTAGCAGGATGGACTACGAGCAGTACTTC
CDR3 protein: CASSQSLSRMDYEQYF

J gene: TRBJ1-5
clone size: -
V gene: TRBV19
D gene: -
CDR3 DNA: TGTGCCAGTAGTAGACGACGGACAGCCGCCGGTGGGCCCCAGCATTTT
CDR3 protein: CASSRRRTAAGGPQHF

J gene: TRBJ2-1
clone size: -
V gene: TRBV6-6
D gene: TRBD1
CDR3 DNA: TGTGCCAGCAGTCGGGACAGGGGCCACCTTGATGAGCAGTTCTTC
CDR3 protein: CASSRDRGHLDEQFF

J gene: TRBJ2-1
clone size: -
V gene: TRBV4-2
D gene: -
CDR3 DNA: TGTGCCAGCAGCCAAGATTTTTCCGGGCGGGGAAACAATGAGCAGTTCTTC
CDR3 protein: CASSQDFSGRGNNEQFF

J gene: TRBJ2-7
clone size: -
V gene: TRBV28
D gene: TRBD1
CDR3 DNA: TGTGCCAGCAGTCTGACCGGGACAGGGCCCGAGCAGTACTTC
CDR3 protein: CASSLTGTGPEQYF

J gene: TRBJ1-1
clone size: -
V gene: TRBV2
D gene: TRBD1
CDR3 DNA: TGTGCCAGCAGCGAACGAGGACAGGGGACCACTGAAGCTTTCTTT
CDR3 protein: CASSERGQGTTEAFF

J gene: TRBJ2-1
clone size: -
V gene: TRBV7-3
D gene: -
CDR3 DNA: TGTGCCAGCAGCTTACCGGGAGCCCACAATGAGCAGTTCTTC
CDR3 protein: CASSLPGAHNEQFF

J gene: TRBJ1-2
clone size: -
V gene: TRBV11-2
D gene: -
CDR3 DNA: TGTGCCAGCAGAGCCGCCCTTAAGACCACTGATGGCTACACCTTC
CDR3 protein: CASRAALKTTDGYTF

J gene: TRBJ2-1
clone size: -
V gene: TRBV9
D gene: TRBD2
CDR3 DNA: TGTGCCAGCAGCGTAGCAGGGAGGGTCTGGAATGAGCAGTTCTTC
CDR3 protein: CASSVAGRVWNEQFF

J gene: TRBJ1-2
clone size: -
V gene: TRBV27
D gene: -
CDR3 DNA: TGTGCCAGCAGTTCCCCTGTGACAGGAAACTATGGCTACACCTTC
CDR3 protein: CASSSPVTGNYGYTF

J gene: TRBJ2-7
clone size: -
V gene: TRBV20-1
D gene: -
CDR3 DNA: TGCAGTGCTAGAGATCAATACGAGCAGTACTTC
CDR3 protein: CSARDQYEQYF

J gene: TRBJ1-4
clone size: -
V gene: TRBV5-1
D gene: -
CDR3 DNA: TGCGCCAGCAGCTCGGGGGGTCACTCCGTCGGTGAAAAACTGTTTTTT
CDR3 protein: CASSSGGHSVGEKLFF

J gene: TRBJ2-7
clone size: -
V gene: TRBV18
D gene: TRBD2
CDR3 DNA: TGTGCCAGCTCCCAGTTAGCGGGACCGTACGAGCAGTACTTC
CDR3 protein: CASSQLAGPYEQYF

J gene: TRBJ2-7
clone size: -
V gene: TRBV21-1
D gene: -
CDR3 DNA: TGTGCCAGCAGCAAAGTTGGGACTAGCGGGAGGCACGAGCAGTACTTC
CDR3 protein: CASSKVGTSGRHEQYF

J gene: TRBJ2-6
clone size: -
V gene: TRBV18
D gene: -
CDR3 DNA: TGTGCCAGCTCACCCGGGGAACAGGGCTCTGGGGCCAACGTCCTGACTTTC
CDR3 protein: CASSPGEQGSGANVLTF

J gene: TRBJ2-2
clone size: -
V gene: TRBV5-6
D gene: -
CDR3 DNA: TGTGCCAGCAGCTCCCGGGGCCTAAACACCGGGGAGCTGTTTTTT
CDR3 protein: CASSSRGLNTGELFF

J gene: TRBJ2-3
clone size: once
V gene: TRBV27
D gene: TRBD1
CDR3 DNA: TGTGCCAGCAGATCCGGGACAGGGGCCTATACGCAGTATTTT
CDR3 protein: CASRSGTGAYTQYF

J gene: TRBJ2-1
clone size: -
V gene: TRBV5-6
D gene: TRBD2
CDR3 DNA: TGTGCCAGCATCAAACCGGGACTAGCGGGAAGGAATGAGCAGTTCTTC
CDR3 protein: CASIKPGLAGRNEQFF

J gene: TRBJ2-4
clone size: -
V gene: TRBV18
D gene: -
CDR3 DNA: TGTGCCAGCTCACCACCATACGGACAGGGAGGGAACAACATTCAGTACTTC
CDR3 protein: CASSPPYGQGGNNIQYF

J gene: TRBJ2-7
clone size: -
V gene: TRBV11-1
D gene: -
CDR3 DNA: TGTGCCAGCAGCCACCGTACCTACGAGCAGTACTTC
CDR3 protein: CASSHRTYEQYF

J gene: TRBJ2-1
clone size: once
V gene: TRBV10-1
D gene: TRBD2
CDR3 DNA: TGCGCCAGCAGTGAGTCCCGACTAGCGGGAGACCGAAATGAGCAGTTCTTC
CDR3 protein: CASSESRLAGDRNEQFF

J gene: TRBJ1-2
clone size: -
V gene: TRBV25-1
D gene: TRBD1
CDR3 DNA: TGTGCCAGCAGTGAATATGCGGGACAGGGGGATGGCTACACCTTC
CDR3 protein: CASSEYAGQGDGYTF

J gene: TRBJ2-7
clone size: -
V gene: TRBV19
D gene: -
CDR3 DNA: TGTGCCAGTAGTATAGGACAGTATGGCTACGAGCAGTACTTC
CDR3 protein: CASSIGQYGYEQYF

J gene: TRBJ1-2
clone size: few
V gene: TRBV29-1
D gene: TRBD1
CDR3 DNA: TGCAGCGTTGCAGGGGGTGGCTACACCTTC
CDR3 protein: CSVAGGGYTF

J gene: TRBJ1-3
clone size: -
V gene: TRBV30
D gene: TRBD1
CDR3 DNA: TGTGCCTGGAGTGTTCAGGGGGCGGATGGAAACACCATATATTTT
CDR3 protein: CAWSVQGADGNTIYF

J gene: TRBJ1-4
clone size: -
V gene: TRBV11-3
D gene: -
CDR3 DNA: TGTGCCAGCAGCTCCCCCTCGACAGGTGCATGGGAAAAACTGTTTTTT
CDR3 protein: CASSSPSTGAWEKLFF

J gene: TRBJ2-1
clone size: -
V gene: TRBV5-1
D gene: TRBD2
CDR3 DNA: TGCGCCAGCAGCGACGGGACTAGAGGCCATGAGCAGTTCTTC
CDR3 protein: CASSDGTRGHEQFF

J gene: TRBJ2-3
clone size: -
V gene: TRBV5-1
D gene: -
CDR3 DNA: TGCGCCAGCACCTCTGGCGTGAGCACAGATACGCAGTATTTT
CDR3 protein: CASTSGVSTDTQYF

J gene: TRBJ2-2
clone size: -
V gene: TRBV6-6
D gene: -
CDR3 DNA: TGTGCCAGCAGTTTTATCTCCGGGGAGCTGTTTTTT
CDR3 protein: CASSFISGELFF

J gene: TRBJ2-2
clone size: -
V gene: TRBV7-9
D gene: TRBD2
CDR3 DNA: TGTGCCAGCAGCTATACAGCGGGAGGGCCCGCCGGGGAGCTGTTTTTT
CDR3 protein: CASSYTAGGPAGELFF

J gene: TRBJ2-3
clone size: -
V gene: TRBV7-8
D gene: -
CDR3 DNA: TGTGCCAGCAGCTTAGATATAGGGACATTCTATACGCAGTATTTT
CDR3 protein: CASSLDIGTFYTQYF

J gene: TRBJ2-1
clone size: once
V gene: TRBV6-4
D gene: -
CDR3 DNA: TGTGCCAGCAGTGAGGACCACCTCTACAATGAGCAGTTCTTC
CDR3 protein: CASSEDHLYNEQFF

J gene: TRBJ1-4
clone size: -
V gene: TRBV5-4
D gene: TRBD1
CDR3 DNA: TGTGCCAGCAGCGCAGGGGGCGCGACAACTAATGAAAAACTGTTTTTT
CDR3 protein: CASSAGGATTNEKLFF

J gene: TRBJ1-4
clone size: -
V gene: TRBV28
D gene: -
CDR3 DNA: TGTGCCAGCTTGGGGGGTCTTAATGAAAAACTGTTTTTT
CDR3 protein: CASLGGLNEKLFF

J gene: TRBJ1-3
clone size: -
V gene: TRBV20-1
D gene: -
CDR3 DNA: TGCAGTGCCTTCTCTGGAAACACCATATATTTT
CDR3 protein: CSAFSGNTIYF

J gene: TRBJ2-2
clone size: -
V gene: TRBV11-1
D gene: -
CDR3 DNA: TGTGCCAGCAGCTTGGGACAAACCGGGGAGCTGTTTTTT
CDR3 protein: CASSLGQTGELFF

J gene: TRBJ2-1
clone size: -
V gene: TRBV7-3
D gene: TRBD2
CDR3 DNA: TGTGCCAGCAGCCTTTCTAGCGGGAGTTTGTACAATGAGCAGTTCTTC
CDR3 protein: CASSLSSGSLYNEQFF